This T cell receptor (beta chain) emerged from a study of spatial heterogeneity in lung cancer. The presence of a unique molecular identifier marked each TCR cDNA molecule. TCRdb ran MiXCR on the 5' RACE reads and lists one entry per CDR3 protein. The data contain fewer than 6,500 distinct CDR3 sequences, approximately 13% of them singletons. Trimming shortened V by 6 bases and J by 10 bases, and 15 bases separated the two germline ends. There are 12 residues in the CDR3. CDR1 and CDR2 (germline): SGHTA, FQGNSA. This clonotype was seen repeatedly, ten times or more. A library prepared for alpha chains yielded this beta chain as an off-target read; its size is of little meaning. Time point reported: sample taken at primary tumor resection. Donors were roughly 72 untreated early-stage non-small cell lung cancer patients.

Sequencing used lung tissue, obtained at surgery. The TCR comes from a human donor with early-stage non-small cell lung cancer. The J gene is TRBJ2-5, the V gene TRBV7-2; unclear D gene. This CDR3 is CASSQNTGFQYF. The DNA for the CDR3 is TGTGCCAGCAGTCAAAACACGGGTTTCCAGTACTTC.